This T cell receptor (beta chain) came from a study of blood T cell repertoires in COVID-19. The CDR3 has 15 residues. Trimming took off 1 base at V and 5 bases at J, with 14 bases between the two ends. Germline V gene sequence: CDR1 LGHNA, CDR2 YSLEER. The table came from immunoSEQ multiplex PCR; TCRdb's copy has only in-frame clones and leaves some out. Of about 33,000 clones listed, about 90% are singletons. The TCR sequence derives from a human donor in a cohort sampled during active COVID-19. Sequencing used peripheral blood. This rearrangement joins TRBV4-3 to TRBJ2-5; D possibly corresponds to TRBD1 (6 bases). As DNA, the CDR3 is TGCGCCAGCAGCCAAGGGGGTGGGGGCCAGGAGACCCAGTACTTC. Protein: CASSQGGGGQETQYF.